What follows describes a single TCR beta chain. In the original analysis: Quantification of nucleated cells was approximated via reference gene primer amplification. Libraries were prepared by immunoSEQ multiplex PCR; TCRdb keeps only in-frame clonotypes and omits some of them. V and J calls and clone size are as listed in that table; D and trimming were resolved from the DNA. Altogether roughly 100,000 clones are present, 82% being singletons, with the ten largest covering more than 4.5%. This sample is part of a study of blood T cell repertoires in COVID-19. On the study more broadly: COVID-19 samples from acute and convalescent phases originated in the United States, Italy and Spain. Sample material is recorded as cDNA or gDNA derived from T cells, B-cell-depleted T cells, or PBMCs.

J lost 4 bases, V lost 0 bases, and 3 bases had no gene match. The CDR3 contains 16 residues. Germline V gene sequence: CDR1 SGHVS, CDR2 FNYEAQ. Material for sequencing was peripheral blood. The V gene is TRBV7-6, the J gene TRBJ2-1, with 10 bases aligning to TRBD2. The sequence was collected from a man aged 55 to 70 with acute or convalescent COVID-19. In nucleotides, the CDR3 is TGTGCCAGCAGCTTAGCGCCTAGCGGGGGATACAATGAGCAGTTCTTC. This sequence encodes CASSLAPSGGYNEQFF.